This is a list of T cell receptor beta chains from one sample in a study of regulatory T cells in long-lasting Graves disease. In TCRdb, the multiplex PCR reads were re-called with MiXCR into one record per CDR3 protein. Among roughly 500,000 distinct CDR3 sequences, approximately 22% were seen once, and the ten largest hold around 14%. Sample: peripheral blood mononuclear cells (PBMCs), taken when the disease was refractory, from a patient treated with antithyroid drugs. These receptors came from a female donor with Graves disease. Each CDR3 is given with its conserved first and last residue. D genes are given only for firm matches. Expanded clones get a size class; other rows say once, few or many, or leave the size out.

>NA|NA|TRBV7-9|TRBJ2-7
CASSSAHYEQYF
TGTGCCAGCAGCTCTGCTCACTACGAGCAGTACTTC
>many|NA|TRBV12-3/TRBV12-4|TRBJ1-2
CASSVDRGAYYGYTF
TGTGCCAGCAGTGTCGACAGAGGGGCCTACTATGGCTACACCTTC
>many|TRBD1|TRBV6-1|TRBJ1-5
CASRTGQGYQPQHF
TGTGCCAGCAGAACCGGACAGGGTTATCAGCCCCAGCATTTT
>few|NA|TRBV9|TRBJ2-2
CASSSRLSGELFF
TGTGCCAGCAGCTCTAGACTATCCGGGGAGCTGTTTTTT
>many|TRBD2|TRBV2|TRBJ2-7
CASRALSGGYEQYF
TGTGCCAGCAGAGCTCTTAGCGGGGGCTACGAGCAGTACTTC
>few|NA|TRBV6-5|TRBJ1-1
CASSYGIYTEAFF
TGTGCCAGCAGTTACGGAATTTACACTGAAGCTTTCTTT
>many|NA|TRBV6-5|TRBJ1-1
CASSYSLEVNTEAFF
TGTGCCAGCAGTTACTCACTCGAAGTGAACACTGAAGCTTTCTTT
>many|NA|TRBV27|TRBJ2-3
CASRFSITDTQYF
TGTGCCAGCAGATTTTCGATCACAGATACGCAGTATTTT
>many|NA|TRBV28|TRBJ1-2
CASSPPGGPLNYGYTF
TGTGCCAGCAGTCCTCCGGGGGGACCACTTAACTATGGCTACACCTTC
>few|NA|TRBV19|TRBJ1-5
CASHKGIGEQPQHF
TGTGCCAGCCACAAGGGGATCGGGGAGCAGCCCCAGCATTTT
>NA|TRBD1|TRBV12-3/TRBV12-4|TRBJ2-5
CASSSSRTGQETQYF
TGTGCCAGCAGTTCCTCCCGGACAGGGCAAGAGACCCAGTACTTC
>few|TRBD2|TRBV27|TRBJ2-5
CASSPWRLAGARKETQYF
TGTGCCAGCAGTCCCTGGAGATTAGCGGGGGCTAGAAAGGAGACCCAGTACTTC
>many|NA|TRBV28|TRBJ1-1
CASTPERGPKNTEAFF
TGTGCCAGCACCCCTGAGAGGGGCCCCAAGAACACTGAAGCTTTCTTT
>NA|TRBD1|TRBV12-3/TRBV12-4|TRBJ1-6
CASSLGGQPNSPLHF
TGTGCCAGCAGTTTAGGGGGACAGCCTAATTCACCCCTCCACTTT